These 20 T cell receptor beta chains came from one sample sequenced in a study of CXCR3-negative and CXCR3-positive naive CD8 T cells. TRB cDNA was prepared as libraries by UMI-labeled 5' RACE. TCRdb reprocessed the 5' RACE reads and reports one entry per CDR3 protein, with no DNA. In total, the table holds about 120,000 distinct CDR3 sequences. Sequencing used naive CXCR3- CD8+ T cells from blood. Subset denoted: CD45RO-CCR7+CD27+CD95- naive CD8+ T cells lacking CXCR3 (TNR3-). The receptors originated from a human donor in good health. Some clones in this sample may be carry-over from other donors' samples.

The gene calls are TRBV7-9 and TRBJ2-7; absent DNA, TCRdb's TRBD1 call cannot be checked. Germline V gene data show CDR1 as SEHNR and CDR2 as FQNEAQ (reference sequence). The CDR3 has 15 residues. The CDR3 is CASSSDRGSTGEQYF.

The chain combines TRBV19 with TRBJ1-2; TCRdb proposes TRBD1, but this gene call is untestable without DNA. The CDR3 contains 12 residues. Germline V lookup: CDR1 LNHDA, CDR2 SQIVND (reference sequence). The CDR3 sequence is CAPLSSGDGYTF.

CDR3: CASSYTSGAYNEQFF. The V and J genes are TRBV5-1 and TRBJ2-1; TCRdb picks TRBD2, but there is no DNA to check that call. From germline, CDR1 is SGHRS and CDR2 YFSETQ. The CDR3 is 15 amino acids.

This rearrangement joins TRBV11-3 to TRBJ1-1; TCRdb lists TRBD1, though no DNA is available to test this call. Germline values: CDR1 SGHNT, CDR2 YENEEA. The CDR3 extends over 13 amino acids. The CDR3: CASSLGHNTEAFF.

This chain links TRBV7-6 with TRBJ2-3. The CDR3 runs 15 residues. Germline loops: CDR1 SGHVS, CDR2 FNYEAQ. CDR3 residues: CASSFLVDGSDTQYF. The full variable domain, completed using reference TRBV7-6 and TRBJ2-3, is GAGVSQSPRYKVTKRGQDVALRCDPISGHVSLYWYRQALGQGPEFLTYFNYEAQQDKSGLPNDRFSAERPEGSISTLTIQRTEQRDSAMYRCASSFLVDGSDTQYFGPGTRLTVL.

CDR3 loop: CANGRARDGGGYF. V gene TRBV12-3 or TRBV12-4 combines with J gene TRBJ2-7; TCRdb lists TRBD2, though no DNA is available to test this call. The CDR3 contains 13 residues.

The gene calls are TRBV28 and TRBJ1-4; TCRdb's D call of TRBD1 is untestable without DNA. The CDR3 has 16 residues. Germline-derived CDR1 and CDR2 are MDHEN and SYDVKM. This CDR3 is CASRSTSGTGNEKLFF.

J is TRBJ2-7 and V is TRBV7-3; TCRdb names TRBD1, which stays unverified in the absence of DNA. This CDR3 has 12 amino acids. The germline gives CDR1 SGHTA, CDR2 FQGTGA. CDR3 protein: CASSSLGVEQYF.

This chain joins TRBV7-2 and TRBJ2-1; the D gene TCRdb calls, TRBD2, cannot be checked with no DNA. This CDR3 spans 14 amino acids. CDR1 is SGHTA, CDR2 FQGNSA, per germline. CDR3 loop: CASSLGVAGREQFF.

The chain has TRBV19 and TRBJ1-5. The CDR3 length is 13 residues. The germline CDR1 and CDR2 sequences are LNHDA and SQIVND (reference sequence). CDR3 sequence reads: CASTSQHNQPQHF.

The J gene is TRBJ2-1, the V gene TRBV28; with no DNA, the TCRdb D assignment of TRBD1 cannot be verified. CDR3 size: 15 residues. Germline assignment: CDR1 MDHEN and CDR2 SYDVKM. CDR3 sequence: CASSPRWAGYNEQFF. Based on the CDR3 plus reference TRBV28 and TRBJ2-1, the full variable domain is DVKVTQSSRYLVKRTGEKVFLECVQDMDHENMFWYRQDPGLGLRLIYFSYDVKMKEKGDIPEGYSVSREKKERFSLILESASTNQTSMYLCASSPRWAGYNEQFFGPGTRLTVL.

This sequence joins TRBV20-1 and TRBJ2-1; TCRdb gives TRBD1 as the D gene, but with no DNA this cannot be confirmed. The CDR3 is 15 residues long. Germline V gene lookup returns CDR1 DFQATT and CDR2 SNEGSKA (reference sequence). The CDR3 here is CSASPGGGPLDEQFF.

CDR3 residues: CSATLRPPWDEQYF. The rearrangement uses TRBV20-1 and TRBJ2-7; TCRdb picks TRBD1, but there is no DNA to check that call. The CDR3 is made up of 14 amino acids. CDR1 DFQATT and CDR2 SNEGSKA come from the germline V gene (reference sequence).

V usage is TRBV28 and J usage is TRBJ2-5; the D gene TCRdb calls, TRBD1, cannot be checked with no DNA. The CDR3 extends over 13 amino acids. In germline, CDR1 is MDHEN, CDR2 SYDVKM. The CDR3 here is CASGDRLQETQYF.

The V call is TRBV25-1, the J call TRBJ2-1; TCRdb reports TRBD1, a call that lacks DNA to check it against. The CDR3 totals 13 residues. The V gene's germline CDR1 is MGHDK and CDR2 SYGVNS. CDR3 region: CASSLGTLQGTFF. Looking up the rest from reference TRBV25-1 and TRBJ2-1 gives the full variable domain: EADIYQTPRYLVIGTGKKITLECSQTMGHDKMYWYQQDPGMELHLIHYSYGVNSTEKGDLSSESTVSRIRTEHFPLTLESARPSHTSQYLCASSLGTLQGTFFGPGTRLTVL.

The chain couples TRBV28 to TRBJ2-2. The CDR3 is 15 amino acids. Germline-derived CDR1 and CDR2 are MDHEN and SYDVKM. CDR3: CASSLLQENTGELFF.

The chain links TRBV7-8 to TRBJ2-2. The CDR3 spans 14 residues. Germline CDR1 and CDR2: SGHVS and FQNEAQ. CDR3 loop: CASSHNGATGELFF.

The CDR3 spells CASSPRSVNEQFF. The chain links TRBV13 to TRBJ2-1; TCRdb proposes TRBD1, but this gene call is untestable without DNA. The CDR3 runs 13 residues. Looked up from germline, CDR1 is PRHDT and CDR2 is FYEKMQ (reference sequence).

The chain links TRBV20-1 to TRBJ2-7; TCRdb picks TRBD2, but there is no DNA to check that call. Germline assignment: CDR1 DFQATT and CDR2 SNEGSKA (reference sequence). The CDR3 has 14 residues. CDR3: CSARAGLSSYEQYF.

The chain links TRBV28 to TRBJ2-1; TCRdb's D gene call, TRBD1, goes unchecked for lack of DNA. The CDR3 runs 13 residues. Germline loops: CDR1 MDHEN, CDR2 SYDVKM. The CDR3 reads CASSFPGYNEQFF.